This T cell receptor (beta chain) originates from a study of OX40 agonist ivuxolimab in advanced cancers. Data came from immunoSEQ multiplex PCR; TCRdb stores just in-frame clones and leaves some out. This table has tens of thousands of clones, around 80% appearing once. CDR1 MNHEY and CDR2 SVGAGI come from the germline V gene. With 4 bases clipped from V and 7 bases from J, the junction kept 9 bases outside the gene matches. The CDR3 has 15 amino acids. On cycle 4 day 1 and cycle 7 day 1, as well as at baseline, blood was sampled. Material: CD4+ or CD8+ T cells sorted from blood, obtained in a trial of the OX40 agonist ivuxolimab. V gene TRBV6-5 combines with J gene TRBJ2-2, with 7 bases matching TRBD2. The sequence was obtained from an adult with an advanced solid tumor such as melanoma, head and neck, liver or kidney cancer. The CDR3: CASSSSGASGGELFF. The DNA for the CDR3 is TGTGCCAGCAGTTCAAGCGGGGCATCCGGCGGGGAGCTGTTTTTT.